A selection of T cell receptor beta chains follows, all from one sample in a study of cytomegalovirus exposure and HLA in healthy donors. The assay was immunoSEQ multiplex PCR, and TCRdb's table has in-frame clones only and misses some. The sample holds just over 150,000 clones, under 85% seen once. The specimen was PBMCs. These TCRs come from a woman in her twenties or thirties in good health and CMV-seronegative. Each CDR3 is given with its conserved first and last residue. Each record gives: J gene, clone size, CDR3 length, D gene, V gene, CDR3 DNA, CDR3 protein. A D gene is named only where the DNA matches it firmly. Expanded clones are given a class, and other clones once, few, many or no size at all.

J gene: TRBJ2-7
clone size: .
CDR3 length: 13
D gene: TRBD1
V gene: TRBV30
CDR3 DNA: TGTGCCTGGACAAGGGGGCCGGGGAACGAGCAGTACTTC
CDR3 protein: CAWTRGPGNEQYF

J gene: TRBJ1-2
clone size: .
CDR3 length: 15
D gene: .
V gene: TRBV30
CDR3 DNA: TGTGCCTGGAGTGCGGACAGCAGTGCTAACTATGGCTACACCTTC
CDR3 protein: CAWSADSSANYGYTF

J gene: TRBJ1-1
clone size: .
CDR3 length: 15
D gene: .
V gene: TRBV6-5
CDR3 DNA: TGTGCCAGCGGCCGCCCCCACATGGTGAACACTGAAGCTTTCTTT
CDR3 protein: CASGRPHMVNTEAFF

J gene: TRBJ2-7
clone size: few
CDR3 length: 12
D gene: TRBD1
V gene: TRBV19
CDR3 DNA: TGTGCCAGTAGGACAGGGAGCAACGAGCAGTACTTC
CDR3 protein: CASRTGSNEQYF

J gene: TRBJ1-2
clone size: .
CDR3 length: 14
D gene: .
V gene: TRBV6-1
CDR3 DNA: TGTGCCAGCAGTGAAGCGTTTGTTATCTATGGCTACACCTTC
CDR3 protein: CASSEAFVIYGYTF

J gene: TRBJ2-5
clone size: once
CDR3 length: 20
D gene: TRBD2
V gene: TRBV28
CDR3 DNA: TGTGCCAGCAGGACAGAGGGGTTGGGACTAGCGGGCTCCGGGGGAAAGACCCAGTACTTC
CDR3 protein: CASRTEGLGLAGSGGKTQYF

J gene: TRBJ1-3
clone size: .
CDR3 length: 14
D gene: .
V gene: TRBV5-1
CDR3 DNA: TGCGCCAGCAGGGCGGGGATCTCTGGAAACACCATATATTTT
CDR3 protein: CASRAGISGNTIYF

J gene: TRBJ2-3
clone size: .
CDR3 length: 13
D gene: .
V gene: TRBV13
CDR3 DNA: TGTGCCAGCAGCTCGCGAGGGACACGTATCTCTATTTTT
CDR3 protein: CASSSRGTRISIF

J gene: TRBJ2-1
clone size: .
CDR3 length: 17
D gene: TRBD2
V gene: TRBV5-5
CDR3 DNA: TGTGCCAGCAGCCTTGGACTAGCGGGGGGGTCCTACAATGAGCAGTTCTTC
CDR3 protein: CASSLGLAGGSYNEQFF

J gene: TRBJ1-1
clone size: .
CDR3 length: 13
D gene: .
V gene: TRBV5-6
CDR3 DNA: TGTGCCAGCAGCTTGGGAGTGAACACTGAAGCTTTCTTT
CDR3 protein: CASSLGVNTEAFF

J gene: TRBJ1-1
clone size: .
CDR3 length: 13
D gene: .
V gene: TRBV5-1
CDR3 DNA: TGCGCCAGCAGTTTGGGGTCCGGCACTGAAGCTTTCTTT
CDR3 protein: CASSLGSGTEAFF

J gene: TRBJ2-5
clone size: .
CDR3 length: 16
D gene: TRBD2
V gene: TRBV5-1
CDR3 DNA: TGCGCCAGCAGCCTTGCTCCAGCGGGGGGTTTAGAGACCCAGTACTTC
CDR3 protein: CASSLAPAGGLETQYF

J gene: TRBJ1-2
clone size: .
CDR3 length: 15
D gene: .
V gene: TRBV5-1
CDR3 DNA: TGCGCCAGCAGCCCCGACGGAGGGTTGACCTATGGCTACACCTTC
CDR3 protein: CASSPDGGLTYGYTF

J gene: TRBJ2-7
clone size: .
CDR3 length: 16
D gene: .
V gene: TRBV5-1
CDR3 DNA: TGCGCCAGCAGCCCAGGAGGAGGGACCTCTTCGTGGGAGCAGTACTTC
CDR3 protein: CASSPGGGTSSWEQYF

J gene: TRBJ1-1
clone size: once
CDR3 length: 16
D gene: .
V gene: TRBV7-9
CDR3 DNA: TGTGCCAGCAGCCTGGGATTGGGGGCAGTGAGCACTGAAGCTTTCTTT
CDR3 protein: CASSLGLGAVSTEAFF

J gene: TRBJ1-6
clone size: .
CDR3 length: 15
D gene: TRBD1
V gene: TRBV5-1
CDR3 DNA: TGCGCCAGCAGCTCGGGACAGACAGGGTTAGGACCCCTCCACTTT
CDR3 protein: CASSSGQTGLGPLHF

J gene: TRBJ2-3
clone size: .
CDR3 length: 17
D gene: TRBD2
V gene: TRBV5-1
CDR3 DNA: TGCGCCAGCAGTGCCGGGACTAGCGGGGGGGCAGCAGATACGCAGTATTTT
CDR3 protein: CASSAGTSGGAADTQYF

J gene: TRBJ2-1
clone size: .
CDR3 length: 15
D gene: .
V gene: TRBV2
CDR3 DNA: TGTGCCAGCCTGGACTTTCCGAGCTCCTACAATGAGCAGTTCTTC
CDR3 protein: CASLDFPSSYNEQFF

J gene: TRBJ1-2
clone size: .
CDR3 length: 16
D gene: TRBD1
V gene: TRBV7-2
CDR3 DNA: TGTGCCAGCAGCCCCCGGGACAGGGCGGCTAACTATGGCTACACCTTC
CDR3 protein: CASSPRDRAANYGYTF

J gene: TRBJ2-3
clone size: .
CDR3 length: 16
D gene: TRBD2
V gene: TRBV6-5
CDR3 DNA: TGTGCCAGCAGTTACGAAGCGGGGGGGATTACAGATACGCAGTATTTT
CDR3 protein: CASSYEAGGITDTQYF

J gene: TRBJ2-2
clone size: .
CDR3 length: 13
D gene: .
V gene: TRBV19
CDR3 DNA: TGTGCCAGTACGGGACAGAACACCGGGGAGCTGTTTTTT
CDR3 protein: CASTGQNTGELFF

J gene: TRBJ2-5
clone size: once
CDR3 length: 16
D gene: .
V gene: TRBV4-2
CDR3 DNA: TGTGCCAGCAGCCAAGAGTCGGCGGGGTGGCAAGAGACCCAGTACTTC
CDR3 protein: CASSQESAGWQETQYF

J gene: TRBJ2-3
clone size: .
CDR3 length: 16
D gene: .
V gene: TRBV27
CDR3 DNA: TGTGCCAGCAGATCCCTCTTACTGTCTCGCACAGATACGCAGTATTTT
CDR3 protein: CASRSLLLSRTDTQYF

J gene: TRBJ1-1
clone size: .
CDR3 length: 15
D gene: .
V gene: TRBV11-2
CDR3 DNA: TGTGCCAGCAGCTTAGGGGAGGTGGTGAACACTGAAGCTTTCTTT
CDR3 protein: CASSLGEVVNTEAFF

J gene: TRBJ1-1
clone size: .
CDR3 length: 15
D gene: .
V gene: TRBV5-8
CDR3 DNA: TGTGCCAGCAGTCTTCGTTACACGTCCCAACAGTTCGCTTTCTTT
CDR3 protein: CASSLRYTSQQFAFF

J gene: TRBJ2-7
clone size: .
CDR3 length: 15
D gene: TRBD2
V gene: TRBV10-2
CDR3 DNA: TGCGCCAGCAGTGAACCCTGGGGGGGGGTCCACGAGCAGTACTTC
CDR3 protein: CASSEPWGGVHEQYF

J gene: TRBJ1-2
clone size: .
CDR3 length: 13
D gene: TRBD1
V gene: TRBV5-1
CDR3 DNA: TGCGCCAGCAGCTGGACAGGAGGTAATGGCTACACCTTC
CDR3 protein: CASSWTGGNGYTF

J gene: TRBJ1-5
clone size: few
CDR3 length: 14
D gene: .
V gene: TRBV19
CDR3 DNA: TGTGCCAGTAGGGACCAACAGGGTTATCAGCCCCAGCATTTT
CDR3 protein: CASRDQQGYQPQHF

J gene: TRBJ2-3
clone size: once
CDR3 length: 15
D gene: TRBD1
V gene: TRBV5-1
CDR3 DNA: TGCGCCAGCAGCTTGGTGGGACAGAGCACAGATACGCAGTATTTT
CDR3 protein: CASSLVGQSTDTQYF

J gene: TRBJ2-7
clone size: .
CDR3 length: 12
D gene: .
V gene: TRBV6-5
CDR3 DNA: TGTGCCAGCGGCCCAGGGAACTACGAGCAGTACTTC
CDR3 protein: CASGPGNYEQYF

J gene: TRBJ1-3
clone size: .
CDR3 length: 16
D gene: TRBD1
V gene: TRBV18
CDR3 DNA: TGTGCCAGCTCACCACAGGGGGCGTCCTCTGGAAACACCATATATTTT
CDR3 protein: CASSPQGASSGNTIYF

J gene: TRBJ1-5
clone size: .
CDR3 length: 14
D gene: TRBD1
V gene: TRBV27
CDR3 DNA: TGTGCCAGCAGGACAGGGGGCGAGGATCAGCCCCAGCATTTT
CDR3 protein: CASRTGGEDQPQHF

J gene: TRBJ1-2
clone size: .
CDR3 length: 15
D gene: .
V gene: TRBV5-6
CDR3 DNA: TGTGCCAGCAGCACCATCGGAGGAGAACTACCGCGCTACACCTTC
CDR3 protein: CASSTIGGELPRYTF

J gene: TRBJ1-4
clone size: once
CDR3 length: 17
D gene: TRBD1
V gene: TRBV11-2
CDR3 DNA: TGTGCCAGCAGCTTAGGCCCACCCGGGACAGGGGGTGAAAAACTGTTTTTT
CDR3 protein: CASSLGPPGTGGEKLFF

J gene: TRBJ2-7
clone size: few
CDR3 length: 15
D gene: TRBD2
V gene: TRBV18
CDR3 DNA: TGTGCCAGCTCACCGACTAGCGGGGGGAACTACGAGCAGTACTTC
CDR3 protein: CASSPTSGGNYEQYF

J gene: TRBJ2-3
clone size: .
CDR3 length: 17
D gene: TRBD2
V gene: TRBV28
CDR3 DNA: TGTGCCAGCAGTCCATGGACTAGCGGGGGTTACACAGATACGCAGTATTTT
CDR3 protein: CASSPWTSGGYTDTQYF

J gene: TRBJ1-2
clone size: .
CDR3 length: 15
D gene: TRBD1
V gene: TRBV5-1
CDR3 DNA: TGCGCCAGCAGCCCGTGGGGACAGGGCGAACATGGCTACACCTTC
CDR3 protein: CASSPWGQGEHGYTF

J gene: TRBJ2-7
clone size: .
CDR3 length: 13
D gene: .
V gene: TRBV6-5
CDR3 DNA: TGTGCCAGCAGCGCAGGGGCAAGTTACGAGCAGTACTTC
CDR3 protein: CASSAGASYEQYF

J gene: TRBJ1-2
clone size: few
CDR3 length: 14
D gene: .
V gene: TRBV10-3
CDR3 DNA: TGTGCCATCAGTGGGGCAGGCTGGCCCTATGGCTACACCTTC
CDR3 protein: CAISGAGWPYGYTF

J gene: TRBJ2-1
clone size: .
CDR3 length: 16
D gene: .
V gene: TRBV5-1
CDR3 DNA: TGCGCCAGCAACGACAGGGGTGGAGGACTAGTTGCTGAGCAGTTCTTC
CDR3 protein: CASNDRGGGLVAEQFF

J gene: TRBJ1-2
clone size: .
CDR3 length: 12
D gene: .
V gene: TRBV6-6
CDR3 DNA: TGTGCCAGCTCGGAGACAAGGACTTTTCACACCTTC
CDR3 protein: CASSETRTFHTF

J gene: TRBJ1-1
clone size: few
CDR3 length: 16
D gene: .
V gene: TRBV28
CDR3 DNA: TGTGCCAGCAGTTCGCTCCTGACAGGCAGAGCGACTGAAGCTTTCTTT
CDR3 protein: CASSSLLTGRATEAFF

J gene: TRBJ1-4
clone size: .
CDR3 length: 14
D gene: .
V gene: TRBV7-9
CDR3 DNA: TGTTCCAGCAGCTCACTCCGGGGGAACGAAAAACTGTTTTTT
CDR3 protein: CSSSSLRGNEKLFF

J gene: TRBJ1-6
clone size: .
CDR3 length: 16
D gene: .
V gene: TRBV2
CDR3 DNA: TGTGCCAGCAGTGGGGCAGCAGGCTCCTATAATTCACCCCTCCACTTT
CDR3 protein: CASSGAAGSYNSPLHF

J gene: TRBJ1-5
clone size: .
CDR3 length: 15
D gene: TRBD1
V gene: TRBV6-5
CDR3 DNA: TGTGCCTCCTGCGAGGGACAGGGGGCGTCTAAGCCCCAGCATTTT
CDR3 protein: CASCEGQGASKPQHF

J gene: TRBJ1-4
clone size: once
CDR3 length: 15
D gene: TRBD1
V gene: TRBV5-1
CDR3 DNA: TGCGCCAGCAGCGTATCGGGACAGGGTAATGAAAAACTGTTTTTT
CDR3 protein: CASSVSGQGNEKLFF

J gene: TRBJ2-3
clone size: .
CDR3 length: 14
D gene: TRBD1
V gene: TRBV5-1
CDR3 DNA: TGCGCCAGCAGCTTGTGGCAGGGGGTGGATACGCAGTATTTT
CDR3 protein: CASSLWQGVDTQYF

J gene: TRBJ1-4
clone size: .
CDR3 length: 15
D gene: .
V gene: TRBV4-1
CDR3 DNA: TGCGCCAGCAGCCAAGACAGGGTTGGGGCCGAAAAACTGTTTTTT
CDR3 protein: CASSQDRVGAEKLFF

J gene: TRBJ1-3
clone size: .
CDR3 length: 13
D gene: .
V gene: TRBV5-1
CDR3 DNA: TGCGCCAGCAAGGGAGGGACTGGAAACACCATATATTTT
CDR3 protein: CASKGGTGNTIYF

J gene: TRBJ2-7
clone size: .
CDR3 length: 14
D gene: .
V gene: TRBV15
CDR3 DNA: TGTGCCACCAGCAGAGATGCAGGGCCCTACGAGCAGTACTTC
CDR3 protein: CATSRDAGPYEQYF

J gene: TRBJ1-1
clone size: .
CDR3 length: 16
D gene: TRBD1
V gene: TRBV5-1
CDR3 DNA: TGCGCCAGCAGCTGGGGACAGAGCTTGGGCGGCACTGAAGCTTTCTTT
CDR3 protein: CASSWGQSLGGTEAFF

J gene: TRBJ2-1
clone size: .
CDR3 length: 16
D gene: TRBD2
V gene: TRBV27
CDR3 DNA: TGTGCCAGCAGTCTCCACCGGGGGGGGACCTACAATGAGCAGTTCTTC
CDR3 protein: CASSLHRGGTYNEQFF

J gene: TRBJ1-4
clone size: .
CDR3 length: 19
D gene: .
V gene: TRBV10-1
CDR3 DNA: TGCGCCAGCAGTGAGTCAAAGGGGGTAAGGGATGCAACTAATGAAAAACTGTTTTTT
CDR3 protein: CASSESKGVRDATNEKLFF

J gene: TRBJ1-4
clone size: .
CDR3 length: 14
D gene: .
V gene: TRBV19
CDR3 DNA: TGTGCCAGTAGTACACAGGGAAGGGATGAAAAACTGTTTTTT
CDR3 protein: CASSTQGRDEKLFF

J gene: TRBJ2-7
clone size: few
CDR3 length: 17
D gene: .
V gene: TRBV7-6
CDR3 DNA: TGTGCCAGCAGCTTCGGTCCCGGAGACGCCGCGCGGGGAGAGCAGTACTTC
CDR3 protein: CASSFGPGDAARGEQYF

J gene: TRBJ1-6
clone size: .
CDR3 length: 13
D gene: .
V gene: TRBV6-6
CDR3 DNA: TGTGCCAGCAGTCTCCCACAGGGTCAACTACTCCACTTT
CDR3 protein: CASSLPQGQLLHF

J gene: TRBJ1-1
clone size: .
CDR3 length: 17
D gene: TRBD1
V gene: TRBV28
CDR3 DNA: TGTGCCAGCAGTCCTAACATGTGGACAGGGACTAACACTGAAGCTTTCTTT
CDR3 protein: CASSPNMWTGTNTEAFF

J gene: TRBJ1-4
clone size: .
CDR3 length: 11
D gene: .
V gene: TRBV2
CDR3 DNA: TGTGCCAGCAGCCAGATTGAAAAACTGTTTTTT
CDR3 protein: CASSQIEKLFF

J gene: TRBJ2-1
clone size: .
CDR3 length: 15
D gene: TRBD2
V gene: TRBV6-1
CDR3 DNA: TGTGCCAGCAGTGAATTAGCGGGGGACTACAATGAGCAGTTCTTC
CDR3 protein: CASSELAGDYNEQFF